Listed here are 20 T cell receptor beta chains from one sample, sequenced in a study of cytomegalovirus exposure and HLA in healthy donors (dated by TCRdb to 2017 to 2019). Preparation of the library involved the immunoSEQ multiplex PCR assay. TCRdb carries this immuneACCESS record with in-frame sequences only. Its versions omit some clonotypes, under half of them owing to an unresolved V gene in the studies checked, with the rest unexplained. In all, the sample holds some 140,000 clones, and about 83% of those were seen once. Approximately 1.4% of the sample is in the top ten clones. Sequenced sample: PBMCs. All receptors come from a woman in her twenties or thirties in good health and CMV-seronegative.

This clone was recorded once. The chain carries TRBV5-1 and TRBJ1-1, with 7 nucleotides matching TRBD1. Germline V gene data show CDR1 as SGHRS and CDR2 as YFSETQ. Trimming cost V 0 bases and J 5 bases; bases outside gene matches: 10. The CDR3 is 16 residues long. The CDR3 protein is CASSLELRGLGTEAFF. The CDR3 DNA follows: TGCGCCAGCAGCTTGGAGTTGAGGGGGCTGGGAACTGAAGCTTTCTTT. Supplemented by reference TRBV5-1 and TRBJ1-1, the full variable domain reads KAGVTQTPRYLIKTRGQQVTLSCSPISGHRSVSWYQQTPGQGLQFLFEYFSETQRNKGNFPGRFSGRQFSNSRSEMNVSTLELGDSALYLCASSLELRGLGTEAFFGQGTRLTVV.

The V call is TRBV27, the J call TRBJ1-3; TRBD1 is a possible D gene (5 bases). This CDR3 comprises 13 residues. Germline CDR1 reads MNHEY; CDR2 reads SMNVEV (reference sequence). V gave up 5 bases and J gave up 3 bases, with 8 bases separating them. The CDR3 bases are TGTGCCAGCAGTCGAAGGGGTGGAAACACCATATATTTT. Its protein is CASSRRGGNTIYF.

This chain joins TRBV28 and TRBJ2-3; a weak D match, TRBD2 (5 bases). Germline V lookup: CDR1 MDHEN, CDR2 SYDVKM. The CDR3 spans 13 residues. V was shortened by 7 bases and J by 9 bases, with 17 bases between the two germline ends. CDR3: CASTQTSRGTQYF. CDR3 bases: TGTGCCAGCACCCAAACCTCACGGGGAACGCAGTATTTT.

To note about this clone: This same CDR3 is encoded by further DNA sequences in the sample. The V gene is TRBV5-1, the J gene TRBJ2-7; 12 bases align to TRBD2. The CDR3 covers 14 residues. V lost 4 bases, J lost 7 bases, and 6 bases stayed unmatched. Germline V gives CDR1 SGHRS, CDR2 YFSETQ. The CDR3 region is CASSLTSGGGEQYF. CDR3 bases: TGCGCCAGCAGCCTGACTAGCGGGGGAGGTGAGCAGTACTTC.

The chain carries TRBV5-1 and TRBJ2-2, with 7 bases that match TRBD2. The CDR3 contains 17 residues. In germline, CDR1 is SGHRS, CDR2 YFSETQ. The ends lost 0 bases at V and 3 bases at J; junction bases unmatched: 8. CDR3 region: CASSLVAGVLDTGELFF. The CDR3 DNA is TGCGCCAGCAGCTTGGTTGCGGGGGTTTTAGACACCGGGGAGCTGTTTTTT.

The V call is TRBV6-1, the J call TRBJ1-2; maybe TRBD1 (5 bases). Trimming left V 5 bases short and J 4 bases short, with 8 bases between. The CDR3 sequence is 12 residues long. CDR1 and CDR2 from the germline V gene are MNHNS and SASEGT. The CDR3 protein is CASSQGFYGYTF. For the CDR3, the DNA is TGTGCCAGCAGTCAGGGTTTCTATGGCTACACCTTC.

This chain uses TRBV19 with TRBJ1-5; D unresolved. CDR3 size: 12 residues. Germline assignment: CDR1 LNHDA and CDR2 SQIVND (reference sequence). Trimming pared 9 bases from V and 0 bases from J, leaving 6 bases between. The CDR3 DNA sequence: TGTGCCAGCCGGTATAGCAATCAGCCCCAGCATTTT. Translation: CASRYSNQPQHF.

This clone was counted a single time. V and J are TRBV7-9 and TRBJ1-4, with D possibly being TRBD1 (5 bases). The CDR3 has 12 residues. Trimming took off 4 bases at V and 14 bases at J, with 14 bases between the two ends. From germline, CDR1 is SEHNR and CDR2 FQNEAQ (reference sequence). The CDR3 nucleotides read TGTGCCAGCAGCTATTCCCCGGGGGACCTGTTTTTT. This encodes CASSYSPGDLFF.

This clone was detected a few times. The chain is built from TRBV6-6 and TRBJ2-7; the D is unclear. CDR1 and CDR2 (germline): MNHNY, SVGAGI (reference sequence). Trimming removed 5 bases from V and 3 bases from J, with 8 bases in between. The CDR3 totals 12 residues. The CDR3 bases are TGTGCCAGCAGTACCAGTAACTACGAGCAGTACTTC. This translates into CASSTSNYEQYF.

The J gene is TRBJ1-5, the V gene TRBV5-8; D perhaps matches TRBD1 (5 bases). There are 16 residues in the CDR3. The V and J ends lost 4 bases and 4 bases respectively, with 18 bases between them. CDR1 SGHTS and CDR2 YDEGEE come from the germline V gene. CDR3 loop: CASSPRAGPRNQPQHF. The CDR3 bases are TGTGCCAGCAGCCCAAGGGCGGGGCCCCGGAATCAGCCCCAGCATTTT.

The CDR3 loop reads CASSPSGISGNTIYF. The CDR3 coding sequence is TGTGCCAGCAGCCCTAGTGGTATCTCTGGAAACACCATATATTTT. This chain links TRBV9 with TRBJ1-3, with D uncertain. CDR3 length equals 15 residues. Per the germline V gene, CDR1 is SGDLS and CDR2 is YYNGEE. V lost 4 bases, J lost 0 bases, and 11 bases lay in between.

CDR3 nucleotide sequence: TGTGCCAGCAGCTTAGGCGGGGGGTCCTACGAGCAGTACTTC. This encodes CASSLGGGSYEQYF. The chain links TRBV7-2 to TRBJ2-7; 8 positions agree with TRBD2. V was clipped by 1 base and J by 1 base; unmatched bases: 0. Germline CDR1 and CDR2: SGHTA and FQGNSA. The CDR3 has 14 amino acids.

This clone came up a few times. The genes are TRBV4-2 and TRBJ2-3; D perhaps matches TRBD2 (6 bases). V lost 0 bases to trimming and J lost 1 base, with 11 bases between them. The CDR3 covers 16 residues. Germline V CDR1 and CDR2: LGHNA, YNFKEQ. As DNA, the CDR3 is TGTGCCAGCAGCCAAGATCTCGAGCGGGGCACAGATACGCAGTATTTT. It yields the protein CASSQDLERGTDTQYF.

This chain connects TRBV5-1 to TRBJ1-2; 10 bases are a match to TRBD1. This CDR3 contains 15 residues. Germline CDR1 is SGHRS and CDR2 is YFSETQ. V gave up 4 bases and J gave up 3 bases; unmatched junction bases: 6. In DNA form, the CDR3 reads TGCGCCAGCAGCGGGGGGACAGGGGAGGACTATGGCTACACCTTC. It is translated as CASSGGTGEDYGYTF. Drawing the rest from reference TRBV5-1 and TRBJ1-2, the complete variable domain is KAGVTQTPRYLIKTRGQQVTLSCSPISGHRSVSWYQQTPGQGLQFLFEYFSETQRNKGNFPGRFSGRQFSNSRSEMNVSTLELGDSALYLCASSGGTGEDYGYTFGSGTRLTVV.

This clone showed up just once. The gene calls are TRBV5-1 and TRBJ2-3, with D perhaps TRBD1 (5 bases). Germline CDR1 is SGHRS and CDR2 is YFSETQ. The CDR3 contains 14 residues. V shed 6 bases and J shed 0 bases, with 11 bases lying between them. The CDR3 protein is CASKGATSTDTQYF. Written as DNA, the CDR3 is TGCGCCAGCAAAGGGGCCACTAGCACAGATACGCAGTATTTT.

This clone was picked up a small number of times. The chain employs TRBV6-6 and TRBJ1-5, with 8 bases identical to TRBD1. CDR1 and CDR2 (germline): MNHNY, SVGAGI (reference sequence). V lost 5 bases to trimming and J lost 7 bases; unmatched junction nucleotides: 4. The CDR3 consists of 13 residues. Here the CDR3 reads CASSQGAGQPQHF. Here the CDR3 DNA reads TGTGCCAGCAGTCAGGGGGCAGGGCAGCCCCAGCATTTT.

The rearrangement joins TRBV5-8 to TRBJ2-3, with 13 nucleotides matching TRBD2. V lost 5 bases to trimming and J lost 6 bases; unmatched junction nucleotides: 9. The CDR3 contains 16 residues. In germline, CDR1 is SGHTS, CDR2 YDEGEE. CDR3 loop: CASSYTSGGAWDTQYF. The CDR3 nucleotides are TGTGCCAGCAGTTATACTAGCGGGGGGGCATGGGATACGCAGTATTTT.

J is TRBJ2-7 and V is TRBV2, with 7 nucleotides matching TRBD1. Germline V gene sequence: CDR1 SNHLY, CDR2 FYNNEI. The CDR3 extends over 12 amino acids. Losses at the gene ends were 7 bases for V and 5 bases for J; bases not matched to a gene: 5. The CDR3 DNA follows: TGTGCCAGCATCCTAGACAGGGACGAGCAGTACTTC. It yields the protein CASILDRDEQYF.

CDR3 sequence (DNA): TGTGCCAGCAGCGTAAAGGCTAGCGGGGGGTCGAGTATTTCTTACAATGAGCAGTTCTTC. Its protein product is CASSVKASGGSSISYNEQFF. The V gene is TRBV9, the J gene TRBJ2-1, with TRBD2 matching 11 bases. The CDR3 is 20 amino acids. J lost 4 bases, V lost 1 base, and 16 bases had no gene match. CDR1 and CDR2 from the germline V gene are SGDLS and YYNGEE.

The sample holds a few counts of this clone. The rearrangement joins TRBV6-1 to TRBJ2-7, with 10 bases that match TRBD1. The CDR3 contains 15 residues. V was pared by 1 base and J by 6 bases, with 6 bases of the junction left unmatched. The germline V gene has CDR1 MNHNS and CDR2 SASEGT. The CDR3 DNA reads TGTGCCAGCAGTGAAGAGACAGGGGGCCCGGGCGAGCAGTACTTC. This gives the protein CASSEETGGPGEQYF.